This T cell receptor (beta chain) was sequenced in a study of blood T cell repertoires in COVID-19. TCRdb's table, derived via immunoSEQ multiplex PCR, lists solely in-frame clones and lacks some. In the table there are more than 150,000 clones, roughly nine tenths of which are singletons. The count of this clone is one. The V and J ends lost 4 bases and 2 bases respectively, with 15 bases between them. The CDR3 is 15 amino acids. Looked up from germline, CDR1 is MNHEY and CDR2 is SVGAGI. The chain is built from TRBV6-5 and TRBJ2-7; possible D gene TRBD2, 6 bases. This TCR derives from a man between 65 and 79 years old with active or convalescent COVID-19. The sequenced sample was peripheral blood. The CDR3 here is CASSSSGTGAYEQYF. In nucleotides, the CDR3 is TGTGCCAGCAGTTCCTCCGGGACGGGGGCCTACGAGCAGTACTTC.